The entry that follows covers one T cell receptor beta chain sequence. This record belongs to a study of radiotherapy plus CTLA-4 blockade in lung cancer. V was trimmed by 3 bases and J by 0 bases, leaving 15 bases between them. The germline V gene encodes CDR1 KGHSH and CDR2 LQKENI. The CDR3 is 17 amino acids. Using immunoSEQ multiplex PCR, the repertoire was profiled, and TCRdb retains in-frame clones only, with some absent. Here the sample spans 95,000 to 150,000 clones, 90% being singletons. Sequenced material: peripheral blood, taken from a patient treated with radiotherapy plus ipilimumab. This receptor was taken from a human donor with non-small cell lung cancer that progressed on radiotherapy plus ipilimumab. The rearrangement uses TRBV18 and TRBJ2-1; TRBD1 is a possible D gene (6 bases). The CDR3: CASSPPGHLSSYNEQFF. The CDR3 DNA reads TGTGCCAGCTCACCCCCGGGACATCTTAGCTCCTACAATGAGCAGTTCTTC.